These 5 T cell receptor beta chains were all obtained from the same sample, sequenced in a study of technical replicates of blood from a few donors. This table comes from immunoSEQ multiplex PCR, and its TCRdb copy is limited to in-frame clones, with some not included. The sample has about 93,000 clones, approximately 95% seen once. Sample: T cells isolated from PBMCs. Source of these receptors: a human donor in good health.

This sequence joins TRBV9 and TRBJ2-7; possibly TRBD1 for D (5 bases). V lost 3 bases and J 7 bases, leaving 17 bases between the germline ends. The germline V gene has CDR1 SGDLS and CDR2 YYNGEE. This CDR3 is built from 14 residues. As DNA, the CDR3 is TGTGCCAGCAGCGGGGGCCCGGACGGGTGGGAGCAGTACTTC. It encodes CASSGGPDGWEQYF.

The CDR3 loop reads CAISAGQLNTGELFF. The CDR3 nucleotides read TGTGCCATCAGTGCGGGACAGCTGAACACCGGGGAGCTGTTTTTT. V is TRBV10-3 and J is TRBJ2-2; 7 positions agree with TRBD1. After removal of 4 bases from V and 1 base from J, the junction contained 3 bases not matched to a gene. The CDR3 runs 15 residues. CDR1 is ENHRY and CDR2 is SYGVKD in the germline V gene.

This clone was seen a single time. This sequence joins TRBV4-1 and TRBJ1-3, with 9 bases matching TRBD1. This CDR3 comprises 22 residues. V lost 3 bases and J lost 0; bases outside the gene matches: 21. Germline assignment: CDR1 MGHRA and CDR2 YSYEKL. The CDR3 loop is CASSHSGGDRAPFINSGNTIYF. The DNA of the CDR3 is TGCGCCAGCAGCCATTCTGGGGGGGACAGGGCCCCATTCATCAACTCTGGAAACACCATATATTTT.

The rearrangement joins TRBV15 to TRBJ2-1; D is uncertain. The germline gives CDR1 LNHNV, CDR2 YYDKDF (reference sequence). The V gene lost 5 bases and the J gene lost 6 bases, with 17 bases spanning the gap. The CDR3 spans 15 residues. The CDR3 coding sequence is TGTGCCACCAGCGATGAGCGCCCCCCCGGCAATGAGCAGTTCTTC. Translation: CATSDERPPGNEQFF. Full variable domain (remainder filled in from reference TRBV15 and TRBJ2-1): DAMVIQNPRYQVTQFGKPVTLSCSQTLNHNVMYWYQQKSSQAPKLLFHYYDKDFNNEADTPDNFQSRRPNTSFCFLDIRSPGLGDTAMYLCATSDERPPGNEQFFGPGTRLTVL.

The chain carries TRBV18 and TRBJ2-1; perhaps TRBD2 as D (5 bases). Germline V gene lookup returns CDR1 KGHSH and CDR2 LQKENI. V was pared by 3 bases and J by 1 base, with 7 bases between. The CDR3 is made up of 14 amino acids. The CDR3 reads CASSPGRSYNEQFF. The CDR3 DNA reads as TGTGCCAGCTCACCGGGGAGATCCTACAATGAGCAGTTCTTC.